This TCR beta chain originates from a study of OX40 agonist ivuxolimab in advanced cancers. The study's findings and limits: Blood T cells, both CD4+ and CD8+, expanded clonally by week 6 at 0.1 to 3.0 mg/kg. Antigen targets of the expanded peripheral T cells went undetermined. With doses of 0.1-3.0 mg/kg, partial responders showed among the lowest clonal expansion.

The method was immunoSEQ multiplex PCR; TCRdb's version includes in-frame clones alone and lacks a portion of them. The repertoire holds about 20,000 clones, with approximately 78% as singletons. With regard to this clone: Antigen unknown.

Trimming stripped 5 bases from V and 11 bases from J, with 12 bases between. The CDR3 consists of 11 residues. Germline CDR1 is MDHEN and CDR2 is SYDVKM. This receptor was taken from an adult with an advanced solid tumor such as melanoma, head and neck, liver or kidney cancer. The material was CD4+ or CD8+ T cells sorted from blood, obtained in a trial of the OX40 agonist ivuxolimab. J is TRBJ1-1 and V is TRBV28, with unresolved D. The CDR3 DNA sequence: TGTGCCAGCAGTCTCTTAAGCAGGGCTTTCTTT. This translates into CASSLLSRAFF.